This TCR beta chain was captured in a study of low-dose radiotherapy and immunotherapy resistance in tumors. Study at large: With 1 Gy per fraction every two weeks, Cohort 2 accumulated 13 Gy across 26 weeks.

The sample holds a few counts of this clonotype. First-strand cDNA relied on TRAV- and TRBV-specific primers spanning alpha and beta chains. TCRs were amplified for roughly 22 PCR cycles with a constant-region primer and V-primer adapter. Each CDR3 protein is one row after TCRdb ran MiXCR on the reads. Among 7,500 to 10,000 distinct CDR3 sequences, around 74% were seen once, and the ten largest hold roughly 1.4%. The CDR3 runs 12 residues. The germline gives CDR1 SQVTM, CDR2 ANQGSEA. J was trimmed by 7 bases and V by 3 bases; bases with no gene match: 2. The chain couples TRBV29-1 to TRBJ1-2, with 10 bases lining up with TRBD1. The source of this sequence is a human donor with advanced metastatic prostate, ovarian, gallbladder or colorectal cancer (not recorded which). This table probably holds off-target reads from a library built for another chain. The CDR3 protein is CSVEGQGSGYTF. The CDR3 DNA reads TGCAGCGTTGAGGGACAGGGGTCTGGCTACACCTTC.